This TCR beta chain was retrieved from a study of blood T cell repertoires in COVID-19. CDR3 length: 13 residues. The germline V and J ends were trimmed by 1 base and 13 bases, with 14 bases remaining between them. The germline CDR1 and CDR2 sequences are SNHLY and FYNNEI. Produced via immunoSEQ multiplex PCR; TCRdb's table is partial and in-frame only. The sample carries about 240,000 clones, roughly 80% recorded once. The genes are TRBV2 and TRBJ2-1; D possibly corresponds to TRBD2 (6 bases). Sequenced input: peripheral blood. The origin of this receptor is a woman aged 18 to 35 with acute or convalescent COVID-19. This chain's CDR3 is CASSEEGRGDQFF. In DNA, the CDR3 is TGTGCCAGCAGTGAAGAGGGACGCGGGGATCAGTTCTTC.